These 32 T cell receptor beta chains were sequenced from one sample in a study of blood T cell repertoires in COVID-19 (TCRdb year 2020). Receptor libraries were prepared by the immunoSEQ multiplex PCR assay. Held by TCRdb, this immuneACCESS table contains in-frame sequences only and omits some clones. Under half of the omission traces to an unresolved V gene where checked; the cause of the rest is unknown. The sample profile shows 280,000 or so clones; 85% of them were found once. The biggest ten clones account for roughly 2.7% of the sample. The sequenced sample was PBMCs or T cells enriched from blood (not recorded which). Receptor source: a woman in her forties or fifties who had recovered from COVID-19.

Here the CDR3 DNA reads TGTGCCAGCAGCTTAGGGCAGATGAACACTGAAGCTTTCTTT. Protein product: CASSLGQMNTEAFF. The V gene is TRBV7-6, the J gene TRBJ1-1, with D unclear. This CDR3 spans 14 amino acids. Germline CDR1 SGHVS, CDR2 FNYEAQ. The V end was cut by 1 base, the J end by 0 bases, with 6 bases between. The entire variable domain, with the rest obtained from reference TRBV7-6 and TRBJ1-1, is as follows: GAGVSQSPRYKVTKRGQDVALRCDPISGHVSLYWYRQALGQGPEFLTYFNYEAQQDKSGLPNDRFSAERPEGSISTLTIQRTEQRDSAMYRCASSLGQMNTEAFFGQGTRLTVV.

The chain links TRBV19 to TRBJ1-1; the match to TRBD1 covers 12 bases. The CDR3 consists of 15 residues. After removal of 8 bases from V and 8 bases from J, the junction contained 12 bases not matched to a gene. Germline CDR1 and CDR2: LNHDA and SQIVND (reference sequence). CDR3: CASREGGTGGGEAFF. CDR3 nucleotide sequence: TGTGCCAGTCGAGAGGGAGGGACAGGGGGCGGGGAAGCTTTCTTT.

The chain couples TRBV28 to TRBJ1-6; 8 bases line up with TRBD1. CDR1 is MDHEN and CDR2 is SYDVKM in the germline V gene. V shed 3 bases and J 6 bases; nucleotides not matched to a gene: 4. This CDR3 contains 15 residues. CDR3 sequence (DNA): TGTGCCAGCAGTTTCGAGGACAGGGCTAATTCACCCCTCCACTTT. Amino acid sequence: CASSFEDRANSPLHF.

J is TRBJ1-2 and V is TRBV6-5; 10 bases match TRBD1. Trimming cost V 6 bases and J 4 bases; bases outside gene matches: 5. Germline values: CDR1 MNHEY, CDR2 SVGAGI. This CDR3 is 14 amino acids long. The CDR3: CASSRDRGGYGYTF. DNA for the CDR3: TGTGCCAGCAGCCGGGACAGGGGAGGCTATGGCTACACCTTC.

The V and J genes are TRBV24-1 and TRBJ2-1; 11 bases agree with TRBD1. CDR3 length equals 17 residues. V lost 0 bases to trimming and J lost 3 bases; unmatched junction nucleotides: 3. CDR1 and CDR2 from the germline V gene are KGHDR and SFDVKD. CDR3 sequence reads: CATSDLQGTGGYNEQFF. The CDR3 DNA follows: TGTGCCACCAGTGATTTGCAGGGGACAGGGGGCTACAATGAGCAGTTCTTC.

The chain recombines TRBV29-1 with TRBJ1-2; 8 nucleotides match TRBD1. Germline CDR1 and CDR2: SQVTM and ANQGSEA. Trimming cost V 8 bases and J 2 bases; bases outside gene matches: 10. The CDR3 spans 14 residues. The chain's CDR3 is CSITGTGENYGYTF. The CDR3 nucleotides are TGCAGCATAACCGGGACAGGAGAAAACTATGGCTACACCTTC.

The rearrangement joins TRBV2 to TRBJ1-5; D perhaps matches TRBD1 (5 bases). With 6 bases removed from V and 0 bases from J, the gap between germline ends came to 12 bases. Germline V lookup: CDR1 SNHLY, CDR2 FYNNEI. This CDR3 spans 15 amino acids. The CDR3 sequence is CASRGGEYSNQPQHF. The DNA of the CDR3 is TGTGCCAGCAGGGGGGGGGAGTATAGCAATCAGCCCCAGCATTTT. The whole variable domain, filled in from reference TRBV2 and TRBJ1-5, reads EPEVTQTPSHQVTQMGQEVILRCVPISNHLYFYWYRQILGQKVEFLVSFYNNEISEKSEIFDDQFSVERPDGSNFTLKIRSTKLEDSAMYFCASRGGEYSNQPQHFGDGTRLSIL.

The chain is built from TRBV30 and TRBJ1-3; no firm D call. The CDR3 has 16 amino acids. CDR1 and CDR2 from the germline V gene are GTSNPN and SVGIG (reference sequence). Trimming removed 3 bases at V and 0 bases at J, with 15 bases between. CDR3: CAWRAPWRDSGNTIYF. In DNA form, the CDR3 reads TGTGCCTGGAGGGCCCCATGGAGGGACTCTGGAAACACCATATATTTT.

V is TRBV2 and J is TRBJ2-3; weak D call: TRBD1 (5 bases). The CDR3 loop spans 15 amino acids. The V gene's germline CDR1 is SNHLY and CDR2 FYNNEI. V lost 2 bases, J lost 0 bases, and 9 bases lay in between. CDR3 nucleotide sequence: TGTGCCAGCAGTGAAAACAGGTTCAGCACAGATACGCAGTATTTT. It yields the protein CASSENRFSTDTQYF.

This chain uses TRBV5-4 with TRBJ2-1; 10 bases are shared with TRBD1. V lost 6 bases to trimming and J lost 2 bases; unmatched junction nucleotides: 11. Germline V gene lookup returns CDR1 SGHNT and CDR2 YYREEE (reference sequence). CDR3 size: 17 residues. As DNA, the CDR3 is TGTGCCAGCATCAAGGGACAGGGGCCGCAACCCTACAATGAGCAGTTCTTC. Residues: CASIKGQGPQPYNEQFF.

The chain carries TRBV2 and TRBJ1-2, with TRBD1 matching 7 bases. J was trimmed by 4 bases and V by 5 bases; bases with no gene match: 7. This CDR3 is built from 14 residues. Germline V gene data show CDR1 as SNHLY and CDR2 as FYNNEI. The CDR3 here is CASSWTGRSYGYTF. The CDR3 DNA is TGTGCCAGCAGTTGGACAGGTCGGAGCTATGGCTACACCTTC.

The gene calls are TRBV13 and TRBJ2-7, with TRBD2 as a possible D gene (6 bases). From germline, CDR1 is PRHDT and CDR2 FYEKMQ (reference sequence). V was clipped by 5 bases and J by 1 base, with 15 bases between them. The CDR3 extends over 15 amino acids. CDR3 coding DNA: TGTGCCAGCAGCATCGGAGGGACGGGTTCCTACGAGCAGTACTTC. Amino acids: CASSIGGTGSYEQYF. Together with reference TRBV13 and TRBJ2-7, the CDR3 gives the full variable domain: AAGVIQSPRHLIKEKRETATLKCYPIPRHDTVYWYQQGPGQDPQFLISFYEKMQSDKGSIPDRFSAQQFSDYHSELNMSSLELGDSALYFCASSIGGTGSYEQYFGPGTRLTVT.

The V gene is TRBV11-2, the J gene TRBJ2-5; D might be TRBD2 (5 bases). The V and J ends lost 5 bases and 9 bases respectively, with 25 bases between them. The CDR3 spans 16 residues. The V gene's germline CDR1 is SGHAT and CDR2 FQNNGV. In nucleotides, the CDR3 is TGTGCCAGCAGCCAGAGGCCCCTCGAACGGGTGCGGGCCCAGTACTTC. This translates into CASSQRPLERVRAQYF.

The chain uses TRBV30 and TRBJ2-7, with a weak D call TRBD1 (6 bases). The CDR3 length is 11 residues. Germline lookup yields CDR1 GTSNPN and CDR2 SVGIG (reference sequence). Trimming pared 2 bases from V and 9 bases from J, leaving 11 bases between. The CDR3 DNA sequence: TGTGCCTGGAGTCCCCTGGACAGGCAGTACTTC. Its translation is CAWSPLDRQYF.

The chain couples TRBV29-1 to TRBJ1-1; D unresolved. CDR1 is SQVTM and CDR2 is ANQGSEA in the germline V gene. CDR3 size: 10 residues. Trimming removed 6 bases from V and 8 bases from J, with 10 bases in between. CDR3 coding DNA: TGCAGCGTATGGGAGTTGGAAGCTTTCTTT. It translates to CSVWELEAFF.

The sample holds a few counts of this clone. The chain carries TRBV18 and TRBJ2-1; 7 bases are a match to TRBD2. The CDR3 has 13 residues. Trimming removed 4 bases from V and 8 bases from J; junction bases left unmatched: 5. CDR1 is KGHSH, CDR2 LQKENI, per germline. The CDR3 region is CASSRGLDYEQFF. In nucleotides, the CDR3 is TGTGCCAGCTCACGCGGACTAGACTATGAGCAGTTCTTC.

Note on this clone: A much larger clone lies a single base off, so this may be a read error. The DNA is left out, because the CDR3 cannot be placed on it with certainty; the CDR3 is given as TCRdb lists it. Other DNA sequences within the sample encode an identical CDR3. The gene calls are TRBV9 and TRBJ2-7; the D call TRBD1 from the table was never checked on the DNA. Including both end residues, the CDR3 is 15 amino acids long. Germline V gene sequence: CDR1 SGDLS, CDR2 YYNGEE. The CDR3 sequence is CASSVGQGSPYEQYF.

The chain recombines TRBV4-1 with TRBJ1-1; D is ambiguous. Per the germline V gene, CDR1 is MGHRA and CDR2 is YSYEKL. The CDR3 consists of 14 residues. V was pared by 0 bases and J by 3 bases, with 8 bases between. The CDR3 loop reads CASSQDSGDTEAFF. In nucleotides, the CDR3 is TGCGCCAGCAGCCAAGATTCGGGTGACACTGAAGCTTTCTTT.

The chain combines TRBV4-3 with TRBJ2-7; D might be TRBD1 (6 bases). The CDR3 sequence is 15 residues long. Trimming left V 1 base short and J 2 bases short, with 12 bases between. Germline CDR1 LGHNA, CDR2 YSLEER. The CDR3 DNA reads TGCGCCAGCAGCCAAGCGCTCCAGGGGACCTACGAGCAGTACTTC. Its translation is CASSQALQGTYEQYF.

This sequence joins TRBV9 and TRBJ2-2; D perhaps matches TRBD1 (6 bases). The V end lost 3 bases, the J end lost 7 bases, and 13 bases lay between the germline ends. Germline lookup yields CDR1 SGDLS and CDR2 YYNGEE. The CDR3 runs to 14 residues. CDR3 protein: CASSAGVAGGELFF. As DNA, the CDR3 is TGTGCCAGCAGCGCAGGGGTGGCTGGCGGGGAGCTGTTTTTT.

The rearrangement links TRBV4-2 to TRBJ1-5; the D is unclear. The germline gives CDR1 LGHNA, CDR2 YNFKEQ. Trimming took off 1 base at V and 1 base at J, with 5 bases between the two ends. This CDR3 has 14 amino acids. CDR3 region: CASSQGRSNQPQHF. As DNA, the CDR3 is TGTGCCAGCAGCCAAGGCAGAAGCAATCAGCCCCAGCATTTT.

This chain links TRBV29-1 with TRBJ1-2, with 9 bases identical to TRBD1. CDR3 size: 11 residues. V lost 8 bases, J lost 9 bases, and 7 bases stayed unmatched. CDR1 SQVTM and CDR2 ANQGSEA come from the germline V gene. The CDR3 DNA follows: TGCAGCTTGAGACAGGGGGGACGCTACACCTTC. As protein: CSLRQGGRYTF.

The genes are TRBV27 and TRBJ2-7; maybe TRBD1 (6 bases). This CDR3 contains 13 residues. CDR1 and CDR2 (germline): MNHEY, SMNVEV (reference sequence). The V and J ends lost 4 bases and 5 bases respectively, with 12 bases between them. Written as DNA, the CDR3 is TGTGCCAGCAGTTCACAGGGTAATAACGAGCAGTACTTC. It encodes CASSSQGNNEQYF.

The rearrangement uses TRBV6-6 and TRBJ1-6; D might be TRBD1 (6 bases). V was cut by 5 bases and J by 5 bases, with 13 bases left in between. This CDR3 region has 15 residues. Per the germline V gene, CDR1 is MNHNY and CDR2 is SVGAGI (reference sequence). The CDR3 protein is CASSAPGDNNSPLHF. In nucleotides, the CDR3 is TGTGCCAGCAGTGCCCCAGGGGATAATAATTCACCCCTCCACTTT.

This CDR3 is CASSPRDRNTGELFF. The CDR3 nucleotides read TGTGCCAGCAGCCCCCGGGACAGGAACACCGGGGAGCTGTTTTTT. V usage is TRBV7-2 and J usage is TRBJ2-2, with 7 bases fitting TRBD1. The CDR3 totals 15 residues. Trimming removed 5 bases from V and 1 base from J; junction bases left unmatched: 4. Germline CDR1 SGHTA, CDR2 FQGNSA. Full variable domain (missing parts from reference TRBV7-2 and TRBJ2-2): GAGVSQSPSNKVTEKGKDVELRCDPISGHTALYWYRQSLGQGLEFLIYFQGNSAPDKSGLPSDRFSAERTGGSVSTLTIQRTQQEDSAVYLCASSPRDRNTGELFFGEGSRLTVL.

The chain is built from TRBV28 and TRBJ1-5; 9 bases line up with TRBD1. The V and J ends lost 6 bases and 7 bases, in that order; junction bases with no gene match: 10. The length of the CDR3 is 15 residues. Germline-derived CDR1 and CDR2 are MDHEN and SYDVKM. This CDR3 is CASRVVTGGIQPQHF. The DNA of the CDR3 is TGTGCCAGCAGGGTTGTGACAGGGGGAATACAGCCCCAGCATTTT.

CDR3 coding DNA: TGTGCCAGCAGTGATCCCGGTCGGAGTTCCTACGAGCAGTACTTC. Amino acids: CASSDPGRSSYEQYF. V and J are TRBV2 and TRBJ2-7; D is unresolved. Germline loops: CDR1 SNHLY, CDR2 FYNNEI. The CDR3 is 15 residues long. V shed 3 bases and J shed 1 base, with 13 bases lying between them.

Only a few counts were recorded for this clone. CDR3: CASGTGTEYEQYF. The CDR3 DNA sequence: TGTGCCAGCGGGACCGGGACAGAATACGAGCAGTACTTC. The genes are TRBV28 and TRBJ2-7; 7 nucleotides line up with TRBD1. After removal of 8 bases from V and 4 bases from J, the junction contained 8 bases not matched to a gene. Germline lookup yields CDR1 MDHEN and CDR2 SYDVKM. This CDR3 has 13 amino acids.

The chain couples TRBV14 to TRBJ1-1, with a tentative D call TRBD1 (5 bases). CDR1 is SGHDN, CDR2 FVKESK, per germline. With 3 bases removed from V and 6 bases from J, the gap between germline ends came to 14 bases. This CDR3 comprises 14 residues. The CDR3 DNA is TGTGCCAGCAGCCAGTTGTCGGGGGTGGCTGAAGCTTTCTTT. Protein product: CASSQLSGVAEAFF.

This clone was seen once. J is TRBJ1-5 and V is TRBV2, with D uncertain. Trimming shortened V by 5 bases and J by 0 bases, and 5 bases separated the two germline ends. Per the germline V gene, CDR1 is SNHLY and CDR2 is FYNNEI. The CDR3 has 13 amino acids. CDR3 sequence reads: CASSFYSNQPQHF. The CDR3, as DNA: TGTGCCAGCAGTTTCTATAGCAATCAGCCCCAGCATTTT. The entire variable domain, with the rest obtained from reference TRBV2 and TRBJ1-5, is as follows: EPEVTQTPSHQVTQMGQEVILRCVPISNHLYFYWYRQILGQKVEFLVSFYNNEISEKSEIFDDQFSVERPDGSNFTLKIRSTKLEDSAMYFCASSFYSNQPQHFGDGTRLSIL.

V is TRBV5-4 and J is TRBJ2-5, with 7 bases fitting TRBD1. The CDR3 extends over 14 amino acids. CDR1 is SGHNT and CDR2 is YYREEE in the germline V gene (reference sequence). The J segment lost 5 bases and the V segment lost 0 bases, leaving 4 bases of the junction unmatched. CDR3 nucleotides: TGTGCCAGCAGCTTGGAGGGGGCGGAGGAGACCCAGTACTTC. Translation: CASSLEGAEETQYF.

Ten or more counts support this clone. Here the CDR3 DNA reads TGTGCCAGCAGCTCTCGCGCACTAGAAGAGACCCAGTACTTC. Its translation is CASSSRALEETQYF. This sequence joins TRBV5-4 and TRBJ2-5, with a weak D call TRBD2 (5 bases). CDR3 length: 14 residues. Germline assignment: CDR1 SGHNT and CDR2 YYREEE (reference sequence). The V gene lost 3 bases and the J gene lost 3 bases, with 12 bases spanning the gap.